A selection of T cell receptor beta chains follows, all from one sample in a study of beta chain bispecific antibodies for T cell cancers. Antigen specificity for these receptors is unknown. TCRdb recomputed calls from the 5' RACE reads with MiXCR, one row per CDR3 protein. Among some 20,000 distinct CDR3 sequences listed, more than 2% were seen once. Material: healthy donor T cells cultured with leukemia cells, obtained from a culture containing a bispecific antibody targeting TCR Vbeta12. These receptors were taken from a human donor in good health. Some clones in this sample may be carry-over from other donors' samples. Both conserved end residues are part of each CDR3. Fields, in order: D gene, clone size, J gene, V gene, CDR3 DNA, CDR3 protein. The D gene is left open where the match is weak. Clone size is given for some rows only: seen once, a few or many times, or a class if the clone is expanded.

d_call: NA; clone_size: many; j_call: TRBJ2-7; v_call: TRBV7-9; cdr3_nt: TGTGCCAGCAGCTCCCCGGCAGGTAGCTCCTACGAGCAGTACTTC; cdr3_aa: CASSSPAGSSYEQYF
d_call: NA; clone_size: medium-sized; j_call: TRBJ1-5; v_call: TRBV27; cdr3_nt: TGTGCCAGCAGTAGACAGCCGGGAAGCAATCAGCCCCAGCATTTT; cdr3_aa: CASSRQPGSNQPQHF
d_call: TRBD1; clone_size: few; j_call: TRBJ1-2; v_call: TRBV6-1; cdr3_nt: TGTGCCAGCAGTGAAGTTTCGGGGACAGTGGATGGCTACACCTTC; cdr3_aa: CASSEVSGTVDGYTF
d_call: NA; clone_size: NA; j_call: TRBJ2-7; v_call: TRBV5-1; cdr3_nt: TGCGCCAGAAGCCCATGCGGCCAAGGGAATCAAGAGCAGTACTTC; cdr3_aa: CARSPCGQGNQEQYF
d_call: TRBD1; clone_size: many; j_call: TRBJ1-3; v_call: TRBV5-1; cdr3_nt: TGCGCCAGCAGCCCCGGGACAGCTCCTGGAAACACCATATATTTT; cdr3_aa: CASSPGTAPGNTIYF
d_call: NA; clone_size: many; j_call: TRBJ2-1; v_call: TRBV20-1; cdr3_nt: TGCAGTGCTAGAGATCGGCGGGGGCCCTACAATGAGCAGTTCTTC; cdr3_aa: CSARDRRGPYNEQFF
d_call: TRBD1; clone_size: medium-sized; j_call: TRBJ2-7; v_call: TRBV5-1; cdr3_nt: TGCGCCAGCAGCTGGGACAGCCAGTACGAGCAGTACTTC; cdr3_aa: CASSWDSQYEQYF
d_call: TRBD1; clone_size: many; j_call: TRBJ2-3; v_call: TRBV18; cdr3_nt: TGTGCCAGCTCACCAAGTCAGGGGGTAGATACGCAGTATTTT; cdr3_aa: CASSPSQGVDTQYF
d_call: NA; clone_size: many; j_call: TRBJ1-2; v_call: TRBV3-1; cdr3_nt: TGTGCCAGCAGCCTAAGAGGGCTGGGACACTACTATGGCTACACCTTC; cdr3_aa: CASSLRGLGHYYGYTF
d_call: TRBD1; clone_size: medium-sized; j_call: TRBJ2-2; v_call: TRBV13; cdr3_nt: TGTGCCAGCAGCTTCGACAGGGGGCTTACCGGGGAGCTGTTTTTT; cdr3_aa: CASSFDRGLTGELFF
d_call: TRBD1; clone_size: many; j_call: TRBJ1-6; v_call: TRBV27; cdr3_nt: TGTGCCAGCAGTCGGGACAGGGGATTTAATTCACCCCTCCACTTT; cdr3_aa: CASSRDRGFNSPLHF
d_call: TRBD1; clone_size: many; j_call: TRBJ2-1; v_call: TRBV20-1; cdr3_nt: TGCAGTGCTAGAGATTCCGGGACAGGCTACAATGAGCAGTTCTTC; cdr3_aa: CSARDSGTGYNEQFF
d_call: TRBD2; clone_size: many; j_call: TRBJ2-7; v_call: TRBV19; cdr3_nt: TGTGCCAGCGCACGGGGGAGGGGCGGCGAGCAGTACTTC; cdr3_aa: CASARGRGGEQYF
d_call: TRBD2; clone_size: many; j_call: TRBJ2-3; v_call: TRBV5-5; cdr3_nt: TGTGCCAGCAGCGTCTCCTCTAGCGGGGGCCCTGGGGAGGATACGCAGTATTTT; cdr3_aa: CASSVSSSGGPGEDTQYF
d_call: NA; clone_size: many; j_call: TRBJ1-2; v_call: TRBV29-1; cdr3_nt: TGCAGCGTTTCCGGGACAAACTATGGCTACACCTTC; cdr3_aa: CSVSGTNYGYTF
d_call: NA; clone_size: few; j_call: TRBJ2-5; v_call: TRBV2; cdr3_nt: TGTGTCAGCAGTGAAGAATTGGCTCTTCAAGAGACCCAGTACTTC; cdr3_aa: CVSSEELALQETQYF
d_call: NA; clone_size: many; j_call: TRBJ1-5; v_call: TRBV12-3/TRBV12-4; cdr3_nt: TGTGCCAGCAGTTTATCACCTCTTTCCCAGCATTTT; cdr3_aa: CASSLSPLSQHF
d_call: TRBD1; clone_size: many; j_call: TRBJ1-2; v_call: TRBV28; cdr3_nt: TGTGCCACCTATAATCTCCGCTCGATTACAGGGGTCAGAGGCTACACCTTC; cdr3_aa: CATYNLRSITGVRGYTF
d_call: NA; clone_size: many; j_call: TRBJ1-1; v_call: TRBV7-2; cdr3_nt: TGTGCCAGCAGCTCCCGCGTCCTCTTAGGCGCTGAAGCTTTCTTT; cdr3_aa: CASSSRVLLGAEAFF
d_call: NA; clone_size: many; j_call: TRBJ1-1; v_call: TRBV2; cdr3_nt: TGTGCCAGCAGTGAAGCGGGGGGCACTGAAGCTTTCTTT; cdr3_aa: CASSEAGGTEAFF
d_call: NA; clone_size: many; j_call: TRBJ1-2; v_call: TRBV19; cdr3_nt: TGTGCCAGTAGTATGGGTATAGGGGACCTGGATGGCTACACCTTC; cdr3_aa: CASSMGIGDLDGYTF
d_call: NA; clone_size: many; j_call: TRBJ1-1; v_call: TRBV9; cdr3_nt: TGTGCCAGCAGCGTAGACGGGGTACCCATGAACACTGAAGCTTTCTTT; cdr3_aa: CASSVDGVPMNTEAFF
d_call: TRBD2; clone_size: medium-sized; j_call: TRBJ2-5; v_call: TRBV7-3; cdr3_nt: TGTGCCAGCAGCCTCCTAGCGGGGGGAGGGGAGACCCAGTACTTC; cdr3_aa: CASSLLAGGGETQYF
d_call: NA; clone_size: few; j_call: TRBJ1-1; v_call: TRBV5-6; cdr3_nt: TGTGCCAGCAGCTTGGCCATATCGGGGGGCTCTGAAGCTTTCTTT; cdr3_aa: CASSLAISGGSEAFF
d_call: TRBD1; clone_size: many; j_call: TRBJ2-1; v_call: TRBV6-5; cdr3_nt: TGTGCCAGCAGCCCGGACAGGATCTCCTACAATGAGCAGTTCTTC; cdr3_aa: CASSPDRISYNEQFF
d_call: NA; clone_size: many; j_call: TRBJ2-5; v_call: TRBV29-1; cdr3_nt: TGCAGCGTTGAAGATGCATGGCGCCTAAATCACCAAGAGACCCAGTACTTC; cdr3_aa: CSVEDAWRLNHQETQYF
d_call: NA; clone_size: many; j_call: TRBJ2-1; v_call: TRBV6-1; cdr3_nt: TGTGCCAGCACCCAAAGGGGAGAACCTTACAATGAGCAGTTCTTC; cdr3_aa: CASTQRGEPYNEQFF
d_call: NA; clone_size: many; j_call: TRBJ2-1; v_call: TRBV13; cdr3_nt: TGTGCCAGCAGCTCCCGGACAGTAGAGCAGTTCTTC; cdr3_aa: CASSSRTVEQFF
d_call: NA; clone_size: many; j_call: TRBJ1-5; v_call: TRBV19; cdr3_nt: TGTGCCAGTAGCAAAATACAGGGTGGTCAGCCCCAGCATTTT; cdr3_aa: CASSKIQGGQPQHF
d_call: NA; clone_size: many; j_call: TRBJ2-1; v_call: TRBV5-8; cdr3_nt: TGTGCCAGCAGCTTGGACCGCACCGATGAGCAGTTCTTC; cdr3_aa: CASSLDRTDEQFF
d_call: NA; clone_size: many; j_call: TRBJ2-2; v_call: TRBV4-2; cdr3_nt: TGTGCCAGCAGGCCCCTTGGCGCTGCGAACACCGGGGAGCTGTTTTTT; cdr3_aa: CASRPLGAANTGELFF
d_call: TRBD1; clone_size: many; j_call: TRBJ1-1; v_call: TRBV28; cdr3_nt: TGTGCCAGCAGTTTTCCCCAGGGGGCCTATCCTGAAGCTTTCTTT; cdr3_aa: CASSFPQGAYPEAFF
d_call: NA; clone_size: many; j_call: TRBJ2-7; v_call: TRBV5-1; cdr3_nt: TGCGCCAGCAGCCCGACGGAGGGCTACGAGCAGTACTTC; cdr3_aa: CASSPTEGYEQYF
d_call: TRBD2; clone_size: many; j_call: TRBJ2-2; v_call: TRBV5-1; cdr3_nt: TGCGCCAGCAGCTCCAGCGGGGCGAACACCGGGGAGCTGTTTTTT; cdr3_aa: CASSSSGANTGELFF
d_call: NA; clone_size: few; j_call: TRBJ2-4; v_call: TRBV5-6; cdr3_nt: TGTGCCAGCAGCTTGTGGTCAGGACGCATTCAGTACTTC; cdr3_aa: CASSLWSGRIQYF
d_call: TRBD2; clone_size: many; j_call: TRBJ2-1; v_call: TRBV13; cdr3_nt: TGTGCCAGCAGCCTGACTAGCGGGGGGAGCTCCTACAATGAGCAGTTCTTC; cdr3_aa: CASSLTSGGSSYNEQFF
d_call: TRBD1; clone_size: many; j_call: TRBJ2-5; v_call: TRBV10-3; cdr3_nt: TGTGCCATCAGTGAGTCGGGGACAGAAGAAGAGACCCAGTACTTC; cdr3_aa: CAISESGTEEETQYF
d_call: TRBD2; clone_size: many; j_call: TRBJ2-5; v_call: TRBV4-2; cdr3_nt: TGTGCCAGCAGCCAACCCAAGACTAGCGGGGTCCAAGAGACCCAGTACTTC; cdr3_aa: CASSQPKTSGVQETQYF
d_call: TRBD1; clone_size: many; j_call: TRBJ2-7; v_call: TRBV6-6; cdr3_nt: TGTGCCAGCAGTTTTGACAGGGGTATCCTCTACGAGCAGTACTTC; cdr3_aa: CASSFDRGILYEQYF
d_call: NA; clone_size: many; j_call: TRBJ1-4; v_call: TRBV29-1; cdr3_nt: TGCAGCGTCCCTGACCCCAATGAAAAACTGTTTTTT; cdr3_aa: CSVPDPNEKLFF
d_call: NA; clone_size: many; j_call: TRBJ2-5; v_call: TRBV6-5; cdr3_nt: TGTGCCAGCAGTTACGGTGGGGAGACCCAGTACTTC; cdr3_aa: CASSYGGETQYF
d_call: NA; clone_size: many; j_call: TRBJ1-1; v_call: TRBV30; cdr3_nt: TGTGCCTGGACAGATGGAGGGTACACTGAAGCTTTCTTT; cdr3_aa: CAWTDGGYTEAFF
d_call: TRBD2; clone_size: NA; j_call: TRBJ2-3; v_call: TRBV5-4; cdr3_nt: TGTGCCAGCGGACTAGCGGAGCTAACAGATACGCAGTATTTT; cdr3_aa: CASGLAELTDTQYF
d_call: NA; clone_size: many; j_call: TRBJ2-3; v_call: TRBV20-1; cdr3_nt: TGCAGTGCAGGCTTTTCCGGCACCATCGGGGGCGCGTTAACAGATACGCAGTATTTT; cdr3_aa: CSAGFSGTIGGALTDTQYF
d_call: NA; clone_size: many; j_call: TRBJ1-5; v_call: TRBV20-1; cdr3_nt: TGCAGTGCTAGTTATACAGGGAGCAATCAGCCCCAGCATTTT; cdr3_aa: CSASYTGSNQPQHF
d_call: NA; clone_size: many; j_call: TRBJ1-4; v_call: TRBV6-5; cdr3_nt: TGTGCCAGCAGTGAAAGCTCCCCGGGGGTTGCAACTAATGAAAAACTGTTTTTT; cdr3_aa: CASSESSPGVATNEKLFF
d_call: TRBD2; clone_size: many; j_call: TRBJ2-1; v_call: TRBV25-1; cdr3_nt: TGTGCCAGTTCGCTAGCGGGGGGTCCTGCTTCGTTCTTC; cdr3_aa: CASSLAGGPASFF
d_call: TRBD1; clone_size: many; j_call: TRBJ1-1; v_call: TRBV10-3; cdr3_nt: TGTGCCATCAGTGACCCTGAGACAGGGGAGTTGACTGAAGCTTTCTTT; cdr3_aa: CAISDPETGELTEAFF